The entry below gives a single T cell receptor (beta chain) sequence along with its context. The antigen is not known. The germline V gene has CDR1 SGHRS and CDR2 YFSETQ. This CDR3 contains 15 residues. The sample originates from a study of regulatory T cells in long-lasting Graves disease. General observations from the study: More public clonotypes were shared by persistent patients (2,741) than by new patients (roughly 910).

For TCR beta, libraries came from iRepertoire HTBI primers and Arm-PCR of CDR3 regions. TCRdb used MiXCR to reprocess the multiplex PCR reads, holding one entry per CDR3 protein. This sample has 400,000 to 450,000 distinct CDR3 sequences, with more than 12% found just once. Time point denoted: newly diagnosed GD, antithyroid drugs for less than 3 months. PBMC RNA served as the TCR library source. These records were also assigned to another study, of T cells in Graves' hyperthyroidism and ophthalmopathy. In that study: In the first-round RT-PCR of the TCR CDR3, the HTBI primer set was used.

The sample was peripheral blood mononuclear cells (PBMCs), taken at new diagnosis, from a patient treated with antithyroid drugs. This rearrangement joins TRBV5-1 to TRBJ2-3, with D hard to call. The last part of the DNA fits TRBJ2-5 better; the J call may be wrong. The sequence came from a woman aged 25 to 39 with Graves disease. This chain's CDR3 is CASRPFSLGSETQYF. DNA of the CDR3: TGCGCCAGCAGGCCCTTCAGCCTGGGGTCCGAGACCCAGTACTTC.